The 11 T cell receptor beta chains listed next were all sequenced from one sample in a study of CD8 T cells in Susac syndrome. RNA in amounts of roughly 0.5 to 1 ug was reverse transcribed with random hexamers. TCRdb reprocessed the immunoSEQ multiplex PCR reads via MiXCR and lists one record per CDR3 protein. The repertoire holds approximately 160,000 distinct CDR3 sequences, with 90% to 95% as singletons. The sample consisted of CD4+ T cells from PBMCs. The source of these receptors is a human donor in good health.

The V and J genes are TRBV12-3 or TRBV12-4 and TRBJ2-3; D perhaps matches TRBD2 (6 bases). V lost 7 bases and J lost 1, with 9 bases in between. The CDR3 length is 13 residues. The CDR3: CASTPSGTDTQYF. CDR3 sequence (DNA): TGTGCCAGCACCCCTAGCGGCACAGATACGCAGTATTTT.

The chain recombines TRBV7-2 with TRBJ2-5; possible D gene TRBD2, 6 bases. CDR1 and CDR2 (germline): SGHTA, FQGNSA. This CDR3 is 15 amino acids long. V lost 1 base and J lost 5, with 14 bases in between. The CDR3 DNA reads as TGTGCCAGCAGCTTAGGAGCGGGCTCCCTGGAGACCCAGTACTTC. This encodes CASSLGAGSLETQYF.

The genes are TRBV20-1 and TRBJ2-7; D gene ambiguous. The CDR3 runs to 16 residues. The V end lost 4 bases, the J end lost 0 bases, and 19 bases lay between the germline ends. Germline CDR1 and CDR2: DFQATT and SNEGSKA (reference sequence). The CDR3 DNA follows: TGCAGTGCTACGCCAGTGATTTCGGGTAGCTCCTACGAGCAGTACTTC. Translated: CSATPVISGSSYEQYF.

The DNA for the CDR3 is TGTGCCAGCAGCCAACCCGGGACTGGGAATAATGAGCAGTTCTTC. Amino acids: CASSQPGTGNNEQFF. This chain joins TRBV3-1 and TRBJ2-1, with D perhaps TRBD2 (6 bases). This CDR3 is built from 15 residues. Germline V gives CDR1 LGHDT, CDR2 YNNKEL (reference sequence). Trimming pared 2 bases from V and 7 bases from J, leaving 15 bases between.

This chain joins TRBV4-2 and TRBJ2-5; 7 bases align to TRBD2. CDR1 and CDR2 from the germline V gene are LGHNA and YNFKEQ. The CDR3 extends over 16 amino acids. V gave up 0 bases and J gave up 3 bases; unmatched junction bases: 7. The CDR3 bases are TGTGCCAGCAGCCAAGATCCCACGGGAGGCAAAGAGACCCAGTACTTC. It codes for CASSQDPTGGKETQYF.

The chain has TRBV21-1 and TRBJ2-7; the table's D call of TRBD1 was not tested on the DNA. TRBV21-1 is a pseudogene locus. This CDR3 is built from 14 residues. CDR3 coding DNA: TGTGCCAGCAGCGGCCGGACAGGGTACCACGAGCAGTACTTC. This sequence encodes CASSGRTGYHEQYF.

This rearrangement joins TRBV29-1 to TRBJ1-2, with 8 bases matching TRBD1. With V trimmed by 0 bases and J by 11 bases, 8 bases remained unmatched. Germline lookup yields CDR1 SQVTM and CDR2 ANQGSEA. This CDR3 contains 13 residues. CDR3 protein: CSVEDDYRTGYTF. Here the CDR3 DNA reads TGCAGCGTTGAAGATGATTACCGGACAGGGTACACCTTC.

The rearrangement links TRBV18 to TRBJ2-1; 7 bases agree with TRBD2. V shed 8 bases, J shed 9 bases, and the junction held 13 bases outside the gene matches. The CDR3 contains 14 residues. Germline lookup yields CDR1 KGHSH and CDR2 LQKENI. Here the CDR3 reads CASQQATSEREQFF. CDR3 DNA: TGTGCCAGCCAACAAGCAACTAGCGAGCGTGAGCAGTTCTTC.

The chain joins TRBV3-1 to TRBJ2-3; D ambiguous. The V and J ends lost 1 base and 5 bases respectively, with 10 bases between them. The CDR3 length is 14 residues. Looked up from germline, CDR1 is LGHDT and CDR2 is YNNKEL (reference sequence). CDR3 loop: CASSQAPSRDTQYF. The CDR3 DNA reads TGTGCCAGCAGCCAAGCCCCCAGCCGAGATACGCAGTATTTT.

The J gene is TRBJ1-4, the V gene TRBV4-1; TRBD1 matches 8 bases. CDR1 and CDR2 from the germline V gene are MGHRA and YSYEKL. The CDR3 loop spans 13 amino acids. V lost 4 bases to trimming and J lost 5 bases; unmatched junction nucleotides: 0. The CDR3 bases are TGCGCCAGCAGCCGGACAGGGAATGAAAAACTGTTTTTT. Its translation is CASSRTGNEKLFF.

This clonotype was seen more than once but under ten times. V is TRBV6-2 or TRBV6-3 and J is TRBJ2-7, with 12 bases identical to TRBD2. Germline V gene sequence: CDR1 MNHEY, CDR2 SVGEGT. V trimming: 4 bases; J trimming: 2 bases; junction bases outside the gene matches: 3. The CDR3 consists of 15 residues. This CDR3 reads CASSLGLAGPYEQYF. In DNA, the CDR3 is TGTGCCAGCAGTTTGGGACTAGCGGGCCCCTACGAGCAGTACTTC.